This TCR beta chain was identified during a study of cytotoxic CD8 clonotypes in ibrutinib-treated CLL. Findings and limits, study-wide: Rare overall, public clonotypes shrank or held steady under therapy. Before falling back toward baseline at progression, clonality had risen at the time of ibrutinib response.

Libraries were prepared by immunoSEQ multiplex PCR; TCRdb keeps only in-frame clonotypes and omits some of them. The repertoire has around 160,000 clones, 70% to 90% of them found once; the top ten carry about 3%. The source of roughly 2.1 micrograms of genomic DNA for TCR beta libraries was cryopreserved PBMCs. Germline loops: CDR1 SGHAT, CDR2 FQNNGV. The CDR3 totals 14 residues. V dropped 1 base and J dropped 1 base, with 7 bases sitting between them. Turning to this clone: The antigen is undetermined.

The sequenced sample was PBMCs, obtained at disease progression, from a patient treated with ibrutinib. The chain is built from TRBV11-2 and TRBJ1-1, with TRBD1 as a possible D gene (5 bases). This clonotype was sampled from a human donor with chronic lymphocytic leukemia. CDR3 nucleotide sequence: TGTGCCAGCAGCTTAGCAGGGAAGAACACTGAAGCTTTCTTT. Its translation: CASSLAGKNTEAFF.